The 28 T cell receptor beta chains below were found in one sample sequenced in a study of CXCR3-negative and CXCR3-positive naive CD8 T cells. Findings and caveats of the study: Naive cells that were CXCR3-positive had more hydrophobic TRB CDR3s (compared with CXCR3-negative naive cells).

The libraries of TRB cDNA were constructed through 5' RACE using UMI labels. TCRdb reprocessed the 5' RACE reads, keeping one entry per CDR3 protein, no DNA. Its listing shows roughly 65,000 distinct CDR3 sequences. Their specific antigens are unknown. Sequences were obtained from naive CXCR3+ CD8+ T cells from blood. As to subset: CD45RO-CCR7+CD27+CD95- naive CD8+ T cells expressing CXCR3 (TNR3+). These receptors were obtained from a human donor in good health. Some clones in this sample may be carry-over from other donors' samples.

This sequence joins TRBV21-1 and TRBJ2-1; checking the TCRdb D call of TRBD1 is not possible without DNA. TRBV21-1 is reported as a pseudogene. The CDR3 loop spans 16 amino acids. CDR3 sequence reads: CASSKGGIGGPSEQFF.

The rearrangement links TRBV6-2 or TRBV6-3 to TRBJ1-5; TCRdb indicates TRBD1, and absent DNA this call remains unverified. Germline CDR1 reads MNHEY; CDR2 reads SVGEGT. This CDR3 has 14 residues. CDR3 protein: CASSTSLGALAQHF.

The chain employs TRBV6-2 or TRBV6-3 and TRBJ1-1; no DNA is available, so the TRBD1 call from TCRdb remains unchecked. In germline, CDR1 is MNHEY, CDR2 SVGEGT. The CDR3 covers 17 residues. The CDR3 spells CASSYSVEDRENTEAFF.

The V and J genes are TRBV28 and TRBJ2-4; no DNA is available, so the TRBD1 call from TCRdb remains unchecked. The germline V gene encodes CDR1 MDHEN and CDR2 SYDVKM. This CDR3 has 15 residues. The CDR3 protein is CASSFRGIAKNIQYF. Filled out from reference TRBV28 and TRBJ2-4, the complete variable domain reads DVKVTQSSRYLVKRTGEKVFLECVQDMDHENMFWYRQDPGLGLRLIYFSYDVKMKEKGDIPEGYSVSREKKERFSLILESASTNQTSMYLCASSFRGIAKNIQYFGAGTRLSVL.

The chain carries TRBV14 and TRBJ2-7. Per germline, CDR1 SGHDN and CDR2 FVKESK. CDR3 length equals 12 residues. The CDR3 is CASSQLQDEQYF.

This chain connects TRBV7-2 to TRBJ2-1; TCRdb selects TRBD2, and the lack of DNA leaves this call unchecked. The CDR3 contains 15 residues. The germline CDR1 and CDR2 sequences are SGHTA and FQGNSA. Here the CDR3 reads CASSRTRTSIWEQFF.

This chain joins TRBV30 and TRBJ2-3; as DNA is missing, the TRBD2 call by TCRdb cannot be tested. CDR1 GTSNPN and CDR2 SVGIG come from the germline V gene (reference sequence). The CDR3 is made up of 16 amino acids. The CDR3 spells CAWSAGTSGMPDTQYF.

The chain combines TRBV7-3 with TRBJ2-1; TCRdb's assignment of TRBD1 cannot be checked, as there is no DNA. The CDR3 consists of 16 residues. Germline values: CDR1 SGHTA, CDR2 FQGTGA. CDR3 protein: CASRDYNRELMDEQFF.

The chain uses TRBV7-7 and TRBJ1-4; lacking DNA, the TRBD1 call made by TCRdb goes unchecked. The CDR3 is 18 residues long. The V gene's germline CDR1 is SSHAT and CDR2 FNYEAQ (reference sequence). The CDR3 spells CASSPTPVTVATNEKLFF.

The V and J genes are TRBV19 and TRBJ2-1; no DNA is available, so the TRBD1 call from TCRdb remains unchecked. The germline V gene has CDR1 LNHDA and CDR2 SQIVND (reference sequence). The CDR3 totals 12 residues. The CDR3 sequence is CASTGLANEQFF.

The chain carries TRBV6-2 or TRBV6-3 and TRBJ1-1; TCRdb's D call, TRBD1, is unchecked because there is no DNA. CDR3 size: 16 residues. In germline, CDR1 is MNHEY, CDR2 SVGEGT. The CDR3 here is CASSYDTLGGNTEAFF.

V usage is TRBV11-2 and J usage is TRBJ1-1. The germline V gene encodes CDR1 SGHAT and CDR2 FQNNGV. This CDR3 is built from 14 residues. The CDR3 loop is CASSLGDLNTEAFF. Supplemented by reference TRBV11-2 and TRBJ1-1, the full variable domain reads EAGVAQSPRYKIIEKRQSVAFWCNPISGHATLYWYQQILGQGPKLLIQFQNNGVVDDSQLPKDRFSAERLKGVDSTLKIQPAKLEDSAVYLCASSLGDLNTEAFFGQGTRLTVV.

This chain connects TRBV7-6 to TRBJ1-5; with no DNA, the TCRdb D assignment of TRBD1 cannot be verified. Per the germline V gene, CDR1 is SGHVS and CDR2 is FNYEAQ. The CDR3 totals 14 residues. CDR3 in amino acids: CASSLWGEDQPQHF.

The chain's CDR3 is CASSVRDTDRTDTQYF. V usage is TRBV7-9 and J usage is TRBJ2-3; TCRdb gives TRBD1 as the D gene, but with no DNA this cannot be confirmed. The V gene's germline CDR1 is SEHNR and CDR2 FQNEAQ (reference sequence). This CDR3 has 16 amino acids.

The chain employs TRBV12-3 or TRBV12-4 and TRBJ2-2; TCRdb outputs TRBD2, but without DNA this stays unchecked. This CDR3 region has 15 residues. The CDR3 loop is CASKPGLARTGELFF.

The CDR3 protein is CASSQLGLNTEAFF. The V gene is TRBV4-3, the J gene TRBJ1-1. Germline V gene data show CDR1 as LGHNA and CDR2 as YSLEER. This CDR3 has 14 amino acids.

The chain links TRBV14 to TRBJ2-3; the TCRdb call, TRBD2, lacks DNA for checking. Germline V gene lookup returns CDR1 SGHDN and CDR2 FVKESK. The CDR3 covers 13 residues. CDR3 sequence reads: CASTPGPMGTQYF.

This chain links TRBV12-3 or TRBV12-4 with TRBJ1-3; lacking DNA, the TRBD1 call made by TCRdb goes unchecked. The CDR3 contains 15 residues. The chain's CDR3 is CAIEGFGGPGNTIYF.

CDR3 residues: CASSLDQGKGTYYNEQFF. The chain recombines TRBV11-2 with TRBJ2-1; TCRdb's D call, TRBD1, is unchecked because there is no DNA. Germline V gene lookup returns CDR1 SGHAT and CDR2 FQNNGV. The CDR3 sequence is 18 residues long.

The gene calls are TRBV25-1 and TRBJ2-5; without DNA, the TCRdb call of TRBD2 cannot be checked. The CDR3 consists of 14 residues. Germline lookup yields CDR1 MGHDK and CDR2 SYGVNS. The CDR3 sequence: CASRTSGEQETQYF.

The chain uses TRBV11-2 and TRBJ2-7; with no DNA, the TCRdb D assignment of TRBD1 cannot be verified. Germline values: CDR1 SGHAT, CDR2 FQNNGV. The CDR3 runs 17 residues. The CDR3 spells CASSLVSSDTYSYEQYF. Looking up the rest from reference TRBV11-2 and TRBJ2-7 gives the full variable domain: EAGVAQSPRYKIIEKRQSVAFWCNPISGHATLYWYQQILGQGPKLLIQFQNNGVVDDSQLPKDRFSAERLKGVDSTLKIQPAKLEDSAVYLCASSLVSSDTYSYEQYFGPGTRLTVT.

This chain connects TRBV20-1 to TRBJ2-1; lacking DNA, the TRBD1 call made by TCRdb goes unchecked. The CDR3 loop spans 14 amino acids. In germline, CDR1 is DFQATT, CDR2 SNEGSKA (reference sequence). CDR3 residues: CSASGGTIYNEQFF.

The chain employs TRBV15 and TRBJ2-3; with no DNA, the TCRdb D assignment of TRBD1 cannot be verified. CDR3 length: 13 residues. Per the germline V gene, CDR1 is LNHNV and CDR2 is YYDKDF (reference sequence). CDR3 sequence reads: CATAGTRTDTQYF.

V usage is TRBV9 and J usage is TRBJ2-1; TCRdb picks TRBD2, but there is no DNA to check that call. There are 15 residues in the CDR3. In germline, CDR1 is SGDLS, CDR2 YYNGEE. The CDR3 sequence is CASSVGSGGYDEQFF.

V is TRBV29-1 and J is TRBJ1-2; with no DNA, the TCRdb D assignment of TRBD1 cannot be verified. Germline lookup yields CDR1 SQVTM and CDR2 ANQGSEA. CDR3 length: 14 residues. The CDR3 sequence: CSAHGQGAYYGYTF.

The J gene is TRBJ2-7, the V gene TRBV29-1. The CDR3 covers 13 residues. Germline assignment: CDR1 SQVTM and CDR2 ANQGSEA. The CDR3 loop is CSVDGQEPYEQYF.

This chain's CDR3 is CASSFRPQSTGELFF. This chain links TRBV7-9 with TRBJ2-2. CDR1 and CDR2 from the germline V gene are SEHNR and FQNEAQ (reference sequence). This CDR3 comprises 15 residues.

The chain links TRBV25-1 to TRBJ1-1; TCRdb's D gene call, TRBD1, goes unchecked for lack of DNA. There are 13 residues in the CDR3. The V gene's germline CDR1 is MGHDK and CDR2 SYGVNS. CDR3: CASSDRGITEAFF.